These 21 T cell receptor beta chains were all obtained from the same sample, sequenced in a study of blood T cell repertoires in COVID-19. Repertoires were generated with immunoSEQ multiplex PCR, while TCRdb's copy carries only in-frame clones and drops some. The sample contains 40,000 to 60,000 clones, 86% of which appear only once. The source material was peripheral blood. These receptors were collected from a man in his forties with active COVID-19.

The gene calls are TRBV6-5 and TRBJ2-7; 7 nucleotides agree with TRBD1. Germline V gene sequence: CDR1 MNHEY, CDR2 SVGAGI. This CDR3 contains 13 residues. The V gene end was trimmed by 5 bases and the J gene end by 5 bases; junction bases not matched to a gene: 6. In DNA, the CDR3 is TGTGCCAGCAGTCCGACAGGGTGGGACGAGCAGTACTTC. It is translated as CASSPTGWDEQYF.

The V gene is TRBV27, the J gene TRBJ2-2; D is unclear. Germline V gene data show CDR1 as MNHEY and CDR2 as SMNVEV (reference sequence). This CDR3 comprises 12 residues. V was trimmed by 8 bases and J by 3 bases, leaving 7 bases between them. The CDR3: CASRGYTGELFF. The CDR3 DNA reads TGTGCCAGCCGCGGTTACACCGGGGAGCTGTTTTTT.

This clone was seen just once. The CDR3 is CASSTRTGGYEGTGELFF. In DNA, the CDR3 is TGTGCCAGTAGTACGCGGACAGGGGGCTACGAGGGCACCGGGGAGCTGTTTTTT. This sequence joins TRBV19 and TRBJ2-2; the match to TRBD1 covers 11 bases. The CDR3 extends over 18 amino acids. The germline gives CDR1 LNHDA, CDR2 SQIVND (reference sequence). The trim removed 4 bases at V and 4 bases at J, leaving 11 bases unmatched.

CDR3 coding DNA: TGTGCCAGCTCTCTTGGACAGTACAATGAGCAGTTCTTC. Its translation is CASSLGQYNEQFF. The chain carries TRBV18 and TRBJ2-1; maybe TRBD1 (6 bases). V lost 6 bases and J lost 4, with 10 bases in between. This CDR3 is 13 amino acids long. Germline CDR1 reads KGHSH; CDR2 reads LQKENI.

This chain links TRBV4-1 with TRBJ2-1, with 14 bases fitting TRBD2. Losses at the gene ends were 4 bases for V and 7 bases for J; bases not matched to a gene: 3. This CDR3 is 15 amino acids long. Germline loops: CDR1 MGHRA, CDR2 YSYEKL. This CDR3 is CASSRGTSGRNEQFF. In DNA, the CDR3 is TGCGCCAGCAGCCGGGGGACTAGCGGGAGAAATGAGCAGTTCTTC.

The sample holds a few counts of this clone. Additional DNA sequences in this sample encode the identical CDR3. This rearrangement joins TRBV12-3 or TRBV12-4 to TRBJ1-1; no clear D gene. V lost 3 bases and J 1 base, leaving 6 bases between the germline ends. CDR3 size: 13 residues. The CDR3 DNA is TGTGCCAGCAGTTTGACGGGGAACACTGAAGCTTTCTTT. As protein: CASSLTGNTEAFF.

The CDR3 is CASSPPGLASTDTQYF. The CDR3 nucleotides are TGTGCCAGCAGCCCCCCGGGACTCGCCTCCACAGATACGCAGTATTTT. The chain has TRBV3-1 (or the pseudogene TRBV3-2) and TRBJ2-3; perhaps TRBD2 as D (6 bases). V was shortened by 4 bases and J by 2 bases, with 16 bases between the two germline ends. Looked up from germline, CDR1 is LGHDT and CDR2 is YNNKEL (reference sequence). The CDR3 spans 16 residues.

This clone was counted once. This chain connects TRBV28 to TRBJ2-7; D call uncertain. V was cut by 1 base and J by 6 bases, with 7 bases left in between. Germline CDR1 MDHEN, CDR2 SYDVKM. The CDR3 loop spans 12 amino acids. Here the CDR3 reads CASSLLRGEQYF. Here the CDR3 DNA reads TGTGCCAGCAGTTTATTACGCGGCGAGCAGTACTTC.

The genes are TRBV7-3 and TRBJ2-2, with a possible D match to TRBD2 (6 bases). Trimming left V 5 bases short and J 1 base short, with 8 bases between. The CDR3 covers 14 residues. Germline-derived CDR1 and CDR2 are SGHTA and FQGTGA. The chain's CDR3 is CASSLSGNTGELFF. In nucleotides, the CDR3 is TGTGCCAGCAGCCTTAGCGGGAACACCGGGGAGCTGTTTTTT.

The table lists this clone with a count of one. The chain employs TRBV18 and TRBJ2-1; D gene ambiguous. The germline gives CDR1 KGHSH, CDR2 LQKENI. The CDR3 extends over 13 amino acids. V was cut by 6 bases and J by 5 bases, with 11 bases left in between. The CDR3 spells CASSTSRDNEQFF. The CDR3 DNA reads TGTGCCAGCTCGACTTCGCGAGACAATGAGCAGTTCTTC.

This clone appeared once. The rearrangement links TRBV27 to TRBJ1-1; a possible D gene is TRBD1 (5 bases). Germline CDR1 is MNHEY and CDR2 is SMNVEV (reference sequence). Trimming pared 0 bases from V and 4 bases from J, leaving 9 bases between. This CDR3 region has 14 residues. The CDR3 spells CASSLSWGATEAFF. CDR3 coding DNA: TGTGCCAGCAGTTTATCGTGGGGCGCCACTGAAGCTTTCTTT.

The CDR3 protein is CASSLGTYSYEQYF. The DNA for the CDR3 is TGCGCCAGCAGCTTGGGCACTTACTCCTACGAGCAGTACTTC. The chain couples TRBV5-1 to TRBJ2-7; D uncertain. With 0 bases removed from V and 0 bases from J, the gap between germline ends came to 7 bases. This CDR3 spans 14 amino acids. Germline V gene sequence: CDR1 SGHRS, CDR2 YFSETQ.

V and J are TRBV10-3 and TRBJ2-6; 7 positions agree with TRBD2. Trimming removed 0 bases from V and 0 bases from J; junction bases left unmatched: 2. CDR3 length: 17 residues. CDR1 is ENHRY and CDR2 is SYGVKD in the germline V gene. The CDR3 nucleotides read TGTGCCATCAGTGAGTCGGGGGGGTTCTCTGGGGCCAACGTCCTGACTTTC. Protein: CAISESGGFSGANVLTF.

The chain employs TRBV5-1 and TRBJ2-7; 9 bases line up with TRBD2. The CDR3 loop spans 14 amino acids. Germline trimming cut 2 bases from V and 5 bases from J; bases unmatched to any gene: 5. From germline, CDR1 is SGHRS and CDR2 YFSETQ. CDR3 DNA sequence: TGCGCCAGCAGCTTAATCTTAGCGGGAGACGAGCAGTACTTC. Amino acid sequence: CASSLILAGDEQYF.

The genes are TRBV11-2 and TRBJ2-1, with TRBD2 matching over 9 bases. Germline loops: CDR1 SGHAT, CDR2 FQNNGV. The CDR3 has 16 amino acids. The trim removed 2 bases at V and 9 bases at J, leaving 11 bases unmatched. The CDR3 loop reads CASSLQRLAGASEQFF. Written as DNA, the CDR3 is TGTGCCAGCAGCTTACAGAGGTTAGCGGGAGCGAGTGAGCAGTTCTTC.

The CDR3 protein is CASSIRALAGENEQYF. The CDR3 DNA reads as TGTGCCAGTAGTATAAGGGCGCTAGCGGGAGAGAACGAGCAGTACTTC. V usage is TRBV19 and J usage is TRBJ2-7; 10 nucleotides agree with TRBD2. From germline, CDR1 is LNHDA and CDR2 SQIVND (reference sequence). Trimming took 2 bases from V and 5 from J; bases not matched to a gene: 9. CDR3 length: 16 residues.

V is TRBV18 and J is TRBJ2-5, with 9 bases fitting TRBD2. The CDR3 consists of 15 residues. Trimming cost V 2 bases and J 5 bases; bases outside gene matches: 6. Per germline, CDR1 KGHSH and CDR2 LQKENI. CDR3 sequence (DNA): TGTGCCAGCTCACCATTAGCGGGAGTGGTGGAGACCCAGTACTTC. Translated, it gives CASSPLAGVVETQYF.

The chain is built from TRBV24-1 and TRBJ1-2; D not certain. V was cut by 5 bases and J by 6 bases, with 12 bases left in between. The germline V gene has CDR1 KGHDR and CDR2 SFDVKD. The CDR3 consists of 13 residues. The CDR3 loop is CATSGRIADGYTF. The CDR3 nucleotides are TGTGCCACCAGTGGGAGAATAGCAGATGGCTACACCTTC.

The chain is built from TRBV12-3 or TRBV12-4 and TRBJ2-5; D is perhaps TRBD1 (5 bases). This CDR3 is 12 amino acids long. Trimming took off 2 bases at V and 5 bases at J, with 6 bases between the two ends. CDR3 DNA sequence: TGTGCCAGCAGTTTAAAGGGGGAGACCCAGTACTTC. Protein sequence: CASSLKGETQYF.

The V gene is TRBV21-1, the J gene TRBJ2-7; no DNA check was done on the table's D call, TRBD2. TRBV21-1 is a pseudogene locus. The CDR3 loop spans 15 amino acids. The CDR3 spells CASSKALGRNYEQYF. The DNA of the CDR3 is TGTGCCAGCAGCAAAGCCTTAGGGAGAAACTACGAGCAGTACTTC.

The chain couples TRBV11-2 to TRBJ2-1, with a weak D call TRBD2 (5 bases). CDR1 SGHAT and CDR2 FQNNGV come from the germline V gene. V was shortened by 0 bases and J by 7 bases, with 16 bases between the two germline ends. The CDR3 sequence is 16 residues long. The CDR3 loop reads CASSLELATPGNEQFF. CDR3 sequence (DNA): TGTGCCAGCAGCTTAGAGTTAGCAACACCGGGGAATGAGCAGTTCTTC. The full variable domain, rest sourced from reference TRBV11-2 and TRBJ2-1, is EAGVAQSPRYKIIEKRQSVAFWCNPISGHATLYWYQQILGQGPKLLIQFQNNGVVDDSQLPKDRFSAERLKGVDSTLKIQPAKLEDSAVYLCASSLELATPGNEQFFGPGTRLTVL.